Following are 6 T cell receptor beta chains from one sample sequenced in a study of blood T cell repertoires in COVID-19. Here immunoSEQ multiplex PCR was the method, and the copy in TCRdb shows in-frame clones only, minus some. The data show around 180,000 clones, with around 86% seen just once and 8% to 10% held by the top ten. Specimen: PBMCs or T cells enriched from blood (not recorded which). Source of these receptors: a woman aged 30 to 39 who had recovered from COVID-19.

CDR3 bases: TGTGCCAGCAGCGTACTTCCAGGGTCAGAGACCCAGTACTTC. It encodes CASSVLPGSETQYF. J is TRBJ2-5 and V is TRBV9; tentatively, D is TRBD1 (5 bases). The CDR3 runs 14 residues. CDR1 is SGDLS and CDR2 is YYNGEE in the germline V gene. The germline V and J ends were trimmed by 1 base and 4 bases, with 11 bases remaining between them. The whole variable domain, filled in from reference TRBV9 and TRBJ2-5, reads DSGVTQTPKHLITATGQRVTLRCSPRSGDLSVYWYQQSLDQGLQFLIQYYNGEERAKGNILERFSAQQFPDLHSELNLSSLELGDSALYFCASSVLPGSETQYFGPGTRLLVL.

This rearrangement joins TRBV28 to TRBJ2-6, with D maybe TRBD2 (6 bases). Deletions cut 7 bases from V and 2 bases from J, with 15 bases between. Germline assignment: CDR1 MDHEN and CDR2 SYDVKM. This CDR3 region has 16 residues. The CDR3 is CASKNGGATGANVLTF. The CDR3 nucleotides are TGTGCCAGCAAAAACGGGGGAGCTACTGGGGCCAACGTCCTGACTTTC.

J is TRBJ1-6 and V is TRBV4-2; D gene ambiguous. The germline V gene has CDR1 LGHNA and CDR2 YNFKEQ. V was trimmed by 4 bases and J by 10 bases, leaving 11 bases between them. The CDR3 has 13 amino acids. CDR3 coding DNA: TGTGCCAGCAGCCCGCCCGGGAGCTCACCCCTCCACTTT. It codes for CASSPPGSSPLHF.

V is TRBV19 and J is TRBJ2-5, with 8 bases that match TRBD2. Germline V gives CDR1 LNHDA, CDR2 SQIVND (reference sequence). Germline trimming cut 2 bases from V and 3 bases from J; bases unmatched to any gene: 8. CDR3 size: 16 residues. CDR3 nucleotide sequence: TGTGCCAGTAGTATAAGCTTAGCGGGATGGAAAGAGACCCAGTACTTC. Encoded protein: CASSISLAGWKETQYF.

This chain uses TRBV24-1 with TRBJ2-5; the D is unclear. Germline CDR1 reads KGHDR; CDR2 reads SFDVKD. The V gene lost 0 bases and the J gene lost 1 base, with 5 bases spanning the gap. The CDR3 extends over 14 amino acids. CDR3 sequence reads: CATSDLLSQETQYF. The DNA of the CDR3 is TGTGCCACCAGTGATTTGCTCTCCCAAGAGACCCAGTACTTC.

CDR3 region: CASSLLGGTSGSGTDTQYF. The DNA for the CDR3 is TGCGCCAGCAGCCTCCTCGGTGGGACTAGCGGGAGCGGCACAGATACGCAGTATTTT. This rearrangement joins TRBV5-1 to TRBJ2-3; the match to TRBD2 covers 14 bases. The germline CDR1 and CDR2 sequences are SGHRS and YFSETQ. The CDR3 has 19 residues. Trimming removed 4 bases from V and 1 base from J; junction bases left unmatched: 11.